Below, 24 T cell receptor beta chains from the same sample are listed, as sequenced in a study of T cell responses to AZD1222 COVID-19 vaccine. Sequencing was performed with immunoSEQ multiplex PCR; in TCRdb, only in-frame clones are kept and a portion is missing. The data contain 55,000 to 65,000 clones, 75% to 90% of them singletons. The source material was peripheral blood, sampled on day 0 of AZD1222 vaccination. These receptors all come from an adult in good health.

V gene TRBV4-2 combines with J gene TRBJ1-1, with TRBD1 matching 7 bases. The germline CDR1 and CDR2 sequences are LGHNA and YNFKEQ. The CDR3 runs 15 residues. The V gene end was trimmed by 1 base and the J gene end by 10 bases; junction bases not matched to a gene: 12. The CDR3, as DNA: TGTGCCAGCAGCCAAGTGGGACAGAAGTTGATTGGAGCTTTCTTT. This gives the protein CASSQVGQKLIGAFF.

This rearrangement joins TRBV3-1 (or the pseudogene TRBV3-2) to TRBJ1-2; 8 bases fit TRBD1. The CDR3 runs to 13 residues. The germline gives CDR1 LGHDT, CDR2 YNNKEL (reference sequence). The V segment lost 1 base and the J segment 10 bases; nucleotides outside the gene matches: 5. CDR3 protein: CASSQVQGDDYTF. CDR3 nucleotide sequence: TGTGCCAGCAGCCAAGTACAGGGGGACGACTACACCTTC.

The chain has TRBV5-6 and TRBJ2-2; TRBD2 matches 12 bases. This CDR3 is 17 amino acids long. From germline, CDR1 is SGHDT and CDR2 YYEEEE. V lost 2 bases and J lost 0; bases outside the gene matches: 2. The chain's CDR3 is CASSLLAGGSNTGELFF. CDR3 bases: TGTGCCAGCAGCTTACTAGCGGGAGGATCGAACACCGGGGAGCTGTTTTTT.

The V and J genes are TRBV27 and TRBJ2-7, with 12 positions matching TRBD2. V shed 9 bases and J 1 base; nucleotides not matched to a gene: 31. The germline gives CDR1 MNHEY, CDR2 SMNVEV (reference sequence). This CDR3 comprises 23 residues. The CDR3 reads CASPNPDQGVSSGRAPGSYEQYF. CDR3 sequence (DNA): TGTGCCAGTCCCAACCCGGACCAGGGGGTTTCTAGCGGGAGGGCTCCGGGATCCTACGAGCAGTACTTC.

This clone is a singleton in its sample. The CDR3 region is CASSLEVGGTDTQYF. CDR3 bases: TGCGCCAGCAGCTTGGAAGTCGGTGGAACAGATACGCAGTATTTT. This chain connects TRBV5-1 to TRBJ2-3; D unresolved. The CDR3 is 15 residues long. Germline V gives CDR1 SGHRS, CDR2 YFSETQ. V lost 0 bases, J lost 3 bases, and 11 bases lay in between. Together with reference TRBV5-1 and TRBJ2-3, the CDR3 gives the full variable domain: KAGVTQTPRYLIKTRGQQVTLSCSPISGHRSVSWYQQTPGQGLQFLFEYFSETQRNKGNFPGRFSGRQFSNSRSEMNVSTLELGDSALYLCASSLEVGGTDTQYFGPGTRLTVL.

This chain uses TRBV25-1 with TRBJ1-1, with D maybe TRBD1 (5 bases). The ends were cut back, 4 bases at V and 6 bases at J, with 18 bases in the middle. Looked up from germline, CDR1 is MGHDK and CDR2 is SYGVNS. The CDR3 consists of 15 residues. The CDR3: CASSAGDSRDPEAFF. Here the CDR3 DNA reads TGTGCCAGCAGTGCCGGGGACTCGAGAGACCCTGAAGCTTTCTTT.

CDR3 in amino acids: CASSPQPRLNTEAFF. The CDR3 DNA sequence: TGTGCCAGCAGTCCCCAACCTCGGTTGAACACTGAAGCTTTCTTT. The chain couples TRBV27 to TRBJ1-1; no clear D. The CDR3 has 15 residues. The germline V gene encodes CDR1 MNHEY and CDR2 SMNVEV (reference sequence). The V and J ends lost 5 bases and 0 bases respectively, with 13 bases between them.

This sequence joins TRBV29-1 and TRBJ1-2, with D possibly matching TRBD1 (5 bases). Trimming left V 4 bases short and J 4 bases short, with 10 bases between. Germline CDR1 and CDR2: SQVTM and ANQGSEA. This CDR3 is built from 12 residues. CDR3 loop: CSVVSDSYGYTF. CDR3 in DNA: TGCAGCGTTGTCTCCGACAGCTATGGCTACACCTTC.

The V call is TRBV11-3, the J call TRBJ2-3; D possibly corresponds to TRBD1 (5 bases). CDR1 is SGHNT, CDR2 YENEEA, per germline. Trimming cost V 1 base and J 2 bases, with 13 bases left between them. CDR3 length: 16 residues. The CDR3 DNA is TGTGCCAGCAGCTTAGGCCTCGACAGTCACACAGATACGCAGTATTTT. As protein: CASSLGLDSHTDTQYF.

This sequence joins TRBV12-3 or TRBV12-4 and TRBJ1-1; 9 nucleotides line up with TRBD1. Trimming cost V 6 bases and J 1 base; bases outside gene matches: 0. This CDR3 has 13 amino acids. The chain's CDR3 is CASRTGGNTEAFF. CDR3 nucleotides: TGTGCCAGCAGGACAGGGGGGAACACTGAAGCTTTCTTT.

V and J are TRBV2 and TRBJ2-3, with TRBD2 matching over 7 bases. Germline trimming cut 7 bases from V and 5 bases from J; bases unmatched to any gene: 9. Germline V gene lookup returns CDR1 SNHLY and CDR2 FYNNEI. The CDR3 consists of 14 residues. In DNA form, the CDR3 reads TGTGCCAGCATATCGGCGGGAGTACAAGATACGCAGTATTTT. Its translation: CASISAGVQDTQYF. The full variable domain, completed using reference TRBV2 and TRBJ2-3, is EPEVTQTPSHQVTQMGQEVILRCVPISNHLYFYWYRQILGQKVEFLVSFYNNEISEKSEIFDDQFSVERPDGSNFTLKIRSTKLEDSAMYFCASISAGVQDTQYFGPGTRLTVL.

This chain connects TRBV10-1 to TRBJ2-1; maybe TRBD2 (5 bases). CDR1 and CDR2 from the germline V gene are WNHNN and SYGVQD (reference sequence). V was cut by 3 bases and J by 2 bases, with 11 bases left in between. The CDR3 is made up of 15 amino acids. The CDR3 DNA is TGCGCCAGCAGTGACGACGGGGAAGCCTACAATGAGCAGTTCTTC. It yields the protein CASSDDGEAYNEQFF.

This chain links TRBV2 with TRBJ1-3; D might be TRBD1 (6 bases). Germline CDR1 SNHLY, CDR2 FYNNEI. The CDR3 is made up of 14 amino acids. V was shortened by 6 bases and J by 2 bases, with 11 bases between the two germline ends. The CDR3 spells CASRAGTPGNTIYF. Written as DNA, the CDR3 is TGTGCCAGCAGGGCGGGGACACCTGGAAACACCATATATTTT.

V usage is TRBV27 and J usage is TRBJ1-3; 8 bases align to TRBD1. CDR1 and CDR2 from the germline V gene are MNHEY and SMNVEV (reference sequence). This CDR3 has 16 amino acids. Trimming cost V 4 bases and J 1 base; bases outside gene matches: 6. The CDR3 DNA follows: TGTGCCAGCAGTTCTAGTTGGGACAGGTCTGGAAACACCATATATTTT. Its translation: CASSSSWDRSGNTIYF.

The chain carries TRBV2 and TRBJ2-1, with D perhaps TRBD2 (6 bases). CDR3 length: 14 amino acids. Germline V gives CDR1 SNHLY, CDR2 FYNNEI. Trimming stripped 6 bases from V and 0 bases from J, with 9 bases between. This CDR3 reads CASRGGSSYNEQFF. The CDR3 DNA reads as TGTGCCAGCAGAGGAGGGAGCTCCTACAATGAGCAGTTCTTC.

The chain couples TRBV10-2 to TRBJ2-7, with 7 bases that match TRBD2. Germline CDR1 WSHSY, CDR2 SAAADI. The CDR3 totals 14 residues. V lost 6 bases to trimming and J lost 2 bases; unmatched junction nucleotides: 7. CDR3 sequence reads: CASRGGTDTYEQYF. As DNA, the CDR3 is TGCGCCAGCAGGGGGGGGACGGATACCTACGAGCAGTACTTC.

The genes are TRBV10-1 and TRBJ1-1; D not resolved. The CDR3 loop spans 14 amino acids. Germline values: CDR1 WNHNN, CDR2 SYGVQD (reference sequence). The V and J ends lost 0 bases and 1 base respectively, with 6 bases between them. The CDR3 reads CASSESHGNTEAFF. The DNA of the CDR3 is TGCGCCAGCAGTGAGTCCCACGGGAACACTGAAGCTTTCTTT.

The CDR3 reads CASSFGYRGNPGNTIYF. Here the CDR3 DNA reads TGTGCCAGCAGCTTCGGCTACAGGGGGAACCCTGGAAACACCATATATTTT. This chain links TRBV11-3 with TRBJ1-3, with TRBD1 matching over 8 bases. The trim removed 3 bases at V and 2 bases at J, leaving 9 bases unmatched. The CDR3 runs to 17 residues. Germline V gives CDR1 SGHNT, CDR2 YENEEA.

The V gene is TRBV15, the J gene TRBJ2-1; 8 bases line up with TRBD2. The V gene's germline CDR1 is LNHNV and CDR2 YYDKDF (reference sequence). The CDR3 contains 16 residues. V trimming: 3 bases; J trimming: 4 bases; junction bases outside the gene matches: 8. CDR3 sequence reads: CATSRGGLAGYNEQFF. In nucleotides, the CDR3 is TGTGCCACCAGCAGGGGGGGGTTAGCGGGGTACAATGAGCAGTTCTTC.

The chain has TRBV7-2 and TRBJ1-5; possible D gene TRBD1, 6 bases. The CDR3 spans 14 residues. Looked up from germline, CDR1 is SGHTA and CDR2 is FQGNSA. The V gene lost 7 bases and the J gene lost 7 bases, with 17 bases spanning the gap. The CDR3 DNA follows: TGTGCCAGCATTGGGACGGGCAGGGGACAGCCCCAGCATTTT. This codes for CASIGTGRGQPQHF.

The chain uses TRBV11-2 and TRBJ1-1; weak D call: TRBD1 (5 bases). The CDR3 has 14 residues. CDR1 SGHAT and CDR2 FQNNGV come from the germline V gene. Trimming left V 9 bases short and J 5 bases short, with 19 bases between. This chain's CDR3 is CASQYGGFRTEAFF. CDR3 sequence (DNA): TGTGCCAGTCAATACGGGGGGTTTAGGACTGAAGCTTTCTTT.

V is TRBV12-3 or TRBV12-4 and J is TRBJ2-5; D remains unclear. The CDR3 covers 13 residues. Trimming removed 4 bases at V and 7 bases at J, with 13 bases between. The CDR3 DNA reads as TGTGCCAGCAGTTACGGCGTCCTGGGGACCCAGTACTTC. Protein sequence: CASSYGVLGTQYF.

The count of this clone is one. The V gene is TRBV19, the J gene TRBJ2-5, with TRBD1 identical over 10 bases. This CDR3 is built from 14 residues. Germline loops: CDR1 LNHDA, CDR2 SQIVND (reference sequence). J was trimmed by 7 bases and V by 9 bases; bases with no gene match: 11. CDR3 DNA sequence: TGTGCCAGCTCCGCGACAGGGGGCCGGGGGACCCAGTACTTC. This gives the protein CASSATGGRGTQYF.

The J gene is TRBJ1-1, the V gene TRBV27; 8 bases agree with TRBD1. This CDR3 is 14 amino acids long. The germline gives CDR1 MNHEY, CDR2 SMNVEV (reference sequence). J lost 2 bases, V lost 5 bases, and 4 bases had no gene match. CDR3 loop: CASSLTGVNTEAFF. In DNA form, the CDR3 reads TGTGCCAGCAGTCTGACAGGGGTTAACACTGAAGCTTTCTTT.